The sequence of this T cell receptor (beta chain) was determined in a study of shared clonotypes between healthy human individuals. The sample holds many counts of this clone. This CDR3 comprises 13 residues. V was pared by 0 bases and J by 6 bases, with 6 bases between. Germline V CDR1 and CDR2: SGHRS, YFSETQ. TCRdb keeps only in-frame clones here, not all; method: immunoSEQ multiplex PCR. The data show hundreds of thousands of clones, under 80% seen once. The sample taken for sequencing was memory CD4+ T cells sorted from blood. Subset of the sample: CD45RA-negative fraction. The TCR comes from a woman in her twenties or thirties in good health. V is TRBV5-1 and J is TRBJ2-2, with D maybe TRBD2 (5 bases). CDR3 nucleotides: TGCGCCAGCAGCTTGGGAGGGCCCGGGGAGCTGTTTTTT. Translating it yields CASSLGGPGELFF.